This record concerns one T cell receptor (beta chain) sequence. These data belong to a study of blood T cell repertoires in COVID-19. Study background: Sources were T cells, B-cell-depleted T cells, or PBMCs; the material itself was cDNA or gDNA.

Using immunoSEQ multiplex PCR, the repertoire was profiled, and TCRdb retains in-frame clones only, with some absent. The table records about 180,000 clones, around 80% of them present only once. This sequence was found in a woman older than 75 with COVID-19, enrolled during active disease. Sequences were obtained from peripheral blood.

The CDR3 bases are TGTGCCAGCAGTGAAGCTGAACAGTATAGCAATCAGCCCCAGCATTTT. Protein: CASSEAEQYSNQPQHF. The gene calls are TRBV6-1 and TRBJ1-5; D gene unclear. Germline values: CDR1 MNHNS, CDR2 SASEGT. The germline V and J ends were trimmed by 0 bases and 0 bases, with 9 bases remaining between them. The CDR3 contains 16 residues.